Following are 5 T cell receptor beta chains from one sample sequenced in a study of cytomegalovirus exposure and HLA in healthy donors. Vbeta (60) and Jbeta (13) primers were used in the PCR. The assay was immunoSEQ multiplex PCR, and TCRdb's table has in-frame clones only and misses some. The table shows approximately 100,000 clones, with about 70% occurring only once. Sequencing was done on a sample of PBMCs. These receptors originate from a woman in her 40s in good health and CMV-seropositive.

As DNA, the CDR3 is TGTGCCAGCTCACCGGGACAGTCGAACACCGGGGAGCTGTTTTTT. Protein product: CASSPGQSNTGELFF. V gene TRBV18 combines with J gene TRBJ2-2; TRBD1 aligns across 7 bases. Trimming at V came to 3 bases and at J to 0 bases, leaving 1 base not matched to a gene. There are 15 residues in the CDR3. Germline V gene data show CDR1 as KGHSH and CDR2 as LQKENI.

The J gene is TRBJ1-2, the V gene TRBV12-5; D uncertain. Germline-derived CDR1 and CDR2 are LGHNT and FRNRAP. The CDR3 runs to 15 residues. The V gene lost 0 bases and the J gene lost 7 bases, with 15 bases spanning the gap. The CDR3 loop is CASGLVQSGLGGYTF. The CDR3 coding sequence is TGTGCTAGTGGTTTGGTCCAATCAGGACTTGGTGGCTACACCTTC.

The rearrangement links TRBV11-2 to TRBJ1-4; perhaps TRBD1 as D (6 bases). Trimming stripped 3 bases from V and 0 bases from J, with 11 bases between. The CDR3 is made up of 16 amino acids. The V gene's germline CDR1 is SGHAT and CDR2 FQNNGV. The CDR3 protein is CASSFRTGSTNEKLFF. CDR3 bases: TGTGCCAGCAGCTTTAGAACAGGGTCAACTAATGAAAAACTGTTTTTT.

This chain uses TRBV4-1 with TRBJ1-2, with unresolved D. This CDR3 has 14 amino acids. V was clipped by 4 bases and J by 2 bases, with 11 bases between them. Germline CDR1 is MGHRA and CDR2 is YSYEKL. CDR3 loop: CASSRAGWNYGYTF. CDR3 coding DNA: TGCGCCAGCAGCCGGGCCGGATGGAACTATGGCTACACCTTC.

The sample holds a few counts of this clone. CDR3 coding DNA: TGTGCCACGAGGGGGAATGAAGAGACCCAGTACTTC. Translating gives CATRGNEETQYF. The genes are TRBV10-3 and TRBJ2-5; D might be TRBD1 (6 bases). CDR1 is ENHRY, CDR2 SYGVKD, per germline. The germline V and J ends were trimmed by 10 bases and 3 bases, with 12 bases remaining between them. The CDR3 has 12 residues.